The entry that follows covers one T cell receptor (beta chain) sequence. Its target is not known. The CDR3 contains 14 residues. The germline gives CDR1 DFQATT, CDR2 SNEGSKA (reference sequence). V lost 1 base to trimming and J lost 1 base, with 10 bases between them. The record originates from a study of blood T cells in healthy people across ages. Then a second PCR, running about 7 to 11 cycles, was carried out with a sample-barcoded 5' primer and a J-beta primer mix. TCRdb reprocessed the 5' RACE reads with MiXCR, giving one entry per CDR3 protein. The sample lists fewer than 1 million distinct CDR3 sequences; approximately 48% were seen once. Study-wide points: For the donors, CMV status was unknown and possibly confounded expanded clonotype changes.

The receptor was isolated from a man aged 55 to 70 in good health. Sequenced material: blood. J is TRBJ2-5 and V is TRBV20-1; D is ambiguous. DNA for the CDR3: TGCAGTGCTAGAGGCGACGGACCCCAAGAGACCCAGTACTTC. It is translated as CSARGDGPQETQYF.